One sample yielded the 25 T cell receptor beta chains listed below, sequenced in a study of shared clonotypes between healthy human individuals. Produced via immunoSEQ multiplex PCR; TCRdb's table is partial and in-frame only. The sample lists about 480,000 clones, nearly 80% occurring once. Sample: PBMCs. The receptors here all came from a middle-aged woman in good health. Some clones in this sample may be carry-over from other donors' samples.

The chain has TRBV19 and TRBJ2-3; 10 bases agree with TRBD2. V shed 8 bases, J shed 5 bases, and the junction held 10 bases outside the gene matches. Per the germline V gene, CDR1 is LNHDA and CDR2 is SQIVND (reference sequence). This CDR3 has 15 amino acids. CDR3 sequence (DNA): TGTGCCAGTGCTGCTAGCGGGAGTCAAGTAGATACGCAGTATTTT. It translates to CASAASGSQVDTQYF.

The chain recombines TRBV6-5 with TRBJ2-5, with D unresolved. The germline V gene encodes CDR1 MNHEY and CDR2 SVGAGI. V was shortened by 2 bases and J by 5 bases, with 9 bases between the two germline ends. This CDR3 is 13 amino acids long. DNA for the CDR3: TGTGCCAGCAGTTACCACCGTGCGGAGACCCAGTACTTC. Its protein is CASSYHRAETQYF.

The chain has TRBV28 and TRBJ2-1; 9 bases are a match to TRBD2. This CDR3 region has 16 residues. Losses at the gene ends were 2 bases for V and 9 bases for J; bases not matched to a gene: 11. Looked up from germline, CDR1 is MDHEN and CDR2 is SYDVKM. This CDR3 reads CASSLPGLARGSEQFF. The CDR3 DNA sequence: TGTGCCAGCAGTTTACCCGGACTAGCGAGAGGAAGTGAGCAGTTCTTC.

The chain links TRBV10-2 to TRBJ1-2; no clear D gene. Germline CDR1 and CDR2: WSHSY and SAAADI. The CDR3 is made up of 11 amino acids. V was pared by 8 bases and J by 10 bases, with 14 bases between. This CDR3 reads CASWLANYYTF. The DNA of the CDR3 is TGCGCCAGCTGGTTGGCGAACTACTACACCTTC.

The CDR3 region is CASSLWKVGPNEKLFF. The CDR3 DNA is TGTGCCAGCAGTTTATGGAAGGTTGGACCTAATGAAAAACTGTTTTTT. The rearrangement joins TRBV28 to TRBJ1-4; no firm D call. Germline lookup yields CDR1 MDHEN and CDR2 SYDVKM. The CDR3 is 16 residues long. V dropped 0 bases and J dropped 3 bases, with 11 bases sitting between them.

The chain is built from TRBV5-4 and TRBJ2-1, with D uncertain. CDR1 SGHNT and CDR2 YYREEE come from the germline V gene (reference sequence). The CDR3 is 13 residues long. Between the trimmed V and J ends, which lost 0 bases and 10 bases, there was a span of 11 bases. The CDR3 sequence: CASSLDQEAEQFF. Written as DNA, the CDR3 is TGTGCCAGCAGCTTGGATCAGGAAGCCGAGCAGTTCTTC.

The CDR3 DNA reads TGTGCCAGCAGTTTAGAGGGACAGCAGAACACTGAAGCTTTCTTT. It specifies CASSLEGQQNTEAFF. The chain couples TRBV27 to TRBJ1-1, with TRBD1 identical over 7 bases. The V gene's germline CDR1 is MNHEY and CDR2 SMNVEV (reference sequence). The V and J ends lost 2 bases and 1 base, in that order; junction bases with no gene match: 4. This CDR3 region has 15 residues.

CDR3 loop: CAWSEGAYYGYTF. The CDR3 nucleotides are TGTGCCTGGAGTGAGGGGGCGTACTATGGCTACACCTTC. The rearrangement uses TRBV30 and TRBJ1-2, with TRBD1 identical over 7 bases. Germline-derived CDR1 and CDR2 are GTSNPN and SVGIG (reference sequence). With V trimmed by 1 base and J by 3 bases, 2 bases remained unmatched. The CDR3 has 13 amino acids.

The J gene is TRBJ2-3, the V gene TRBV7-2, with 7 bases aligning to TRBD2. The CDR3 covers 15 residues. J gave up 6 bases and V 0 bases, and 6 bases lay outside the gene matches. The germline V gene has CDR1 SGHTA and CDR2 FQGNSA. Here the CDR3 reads CASSLAGREFDTQYF. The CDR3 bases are TGTGCCAGCAGCTTAGCGGGGCGGGAGTTTGATACGCAGTATTTT.

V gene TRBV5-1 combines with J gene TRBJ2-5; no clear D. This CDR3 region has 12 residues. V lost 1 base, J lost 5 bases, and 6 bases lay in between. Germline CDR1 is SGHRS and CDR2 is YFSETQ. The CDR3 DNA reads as TGCGCCAGCAGCTTGCAAGGGGAGACCCAGTACTTC. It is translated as CASSLQGETQYF.

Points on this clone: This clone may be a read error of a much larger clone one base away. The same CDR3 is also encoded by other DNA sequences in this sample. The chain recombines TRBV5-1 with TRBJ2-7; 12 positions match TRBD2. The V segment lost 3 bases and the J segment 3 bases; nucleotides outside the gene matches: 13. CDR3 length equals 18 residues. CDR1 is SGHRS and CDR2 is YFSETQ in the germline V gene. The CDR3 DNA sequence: TGCGCCAGCAGCTCAGCGGGACTAGCGGGTCAACTCGTCTACGAGCAGTACTTC. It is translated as CASSSAGLAGQLVYEQYF.

Here the CDR3 reads CASSSNTYNEQFF. The CDR3 DNA sequence: TGTGCCAGCAGTTCAAACACCTACAATGAGCAGTTCTTC. The V call is TRBV6-5, the J call TRBJ2-1; D unclear. The CDR3 contains 13 residues. Germline CDR1 MNHEY, CDR2 SVGAGI. Trimming removed 4 bases from V and 2 bases from J, with 6 bases in between.

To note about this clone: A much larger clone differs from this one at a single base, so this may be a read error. The DNA for the CDR3 is TGTGCCAGCAGCTTAGGGGAAAACTATGGCTACACCTTC. Translating gives CASSLGENYGYTF. This chain uses TRBV5-4 with TRBJ1-2; D is possibly TRBD1 (5 bases). Trimming took off 2 bases at V and 2 bases at J, with 7 bases between the two ends. Germline CDR1 SGHNT, CDR2 YYREEE (reference sequence). This CDR3 contains 13 residues.

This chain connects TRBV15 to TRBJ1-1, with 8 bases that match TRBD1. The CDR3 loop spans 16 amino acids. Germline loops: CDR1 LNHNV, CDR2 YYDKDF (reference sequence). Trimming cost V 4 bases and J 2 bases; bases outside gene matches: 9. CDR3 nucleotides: TGTGCCACCAGCACCGCCCGACAGGGGACAAACACTGAAGCTTTCTTT. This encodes CATSTARQGTNTEAFF.

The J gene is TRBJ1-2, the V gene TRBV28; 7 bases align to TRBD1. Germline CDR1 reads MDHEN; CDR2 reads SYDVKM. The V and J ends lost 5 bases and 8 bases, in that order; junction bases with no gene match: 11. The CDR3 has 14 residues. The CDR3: CASSPPPTGDGYTF. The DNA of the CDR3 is TGTGCCAGCAGTCCTCCCCCAACAGGGGACGGCTACACCTTC.

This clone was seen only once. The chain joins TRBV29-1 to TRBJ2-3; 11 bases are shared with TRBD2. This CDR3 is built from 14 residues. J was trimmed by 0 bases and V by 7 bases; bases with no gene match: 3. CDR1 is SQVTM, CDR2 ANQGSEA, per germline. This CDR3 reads CSGGLAASTDTQYF. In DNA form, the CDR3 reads TGCAGCGGGGGACTAGCGGCTAGCACAGATACGCAGTATTTT.

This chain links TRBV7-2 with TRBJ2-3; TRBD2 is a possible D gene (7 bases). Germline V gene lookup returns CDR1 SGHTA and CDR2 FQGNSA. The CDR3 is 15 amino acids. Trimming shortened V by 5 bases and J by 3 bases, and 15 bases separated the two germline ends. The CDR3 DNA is TGTGCCAGCAGCGTAGGGGGGGCAGGGACAGATACGCAGTATTTT. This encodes CASSVGGAGTDTQYF. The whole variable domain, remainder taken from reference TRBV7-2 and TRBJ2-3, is GAGVSQSPSNKVTEKGKDVELRCDPISGHTALYWYRQSLGQGLEFLIYFQGNSAPDKSGLPSDRFSAERTGGSVSTLTIQRTQQEDSAVYLCASSVGGAGTDTQYFGPGTRLTVL.

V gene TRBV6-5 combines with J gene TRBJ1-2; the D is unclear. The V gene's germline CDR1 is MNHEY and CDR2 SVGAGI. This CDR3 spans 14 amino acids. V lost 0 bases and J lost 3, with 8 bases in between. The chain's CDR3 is CASSYSGDHYGYTF. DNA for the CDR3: TGTGCCAGCAGTTACTCTGGAGATCACTATGGCTACACCTTC.

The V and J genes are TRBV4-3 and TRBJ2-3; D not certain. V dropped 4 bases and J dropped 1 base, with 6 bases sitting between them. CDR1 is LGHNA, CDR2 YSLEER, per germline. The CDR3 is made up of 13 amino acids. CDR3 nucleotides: TGCGCCAGCAGCCCCTCCCGCACAGATACGCAGTATTTT. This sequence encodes CASSPSRTDTQYF.

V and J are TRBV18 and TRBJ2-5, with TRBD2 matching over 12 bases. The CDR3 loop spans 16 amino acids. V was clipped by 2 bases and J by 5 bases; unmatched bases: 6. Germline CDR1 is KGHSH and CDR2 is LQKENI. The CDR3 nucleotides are TGTGCCAGCTCACCAACCGGGACTAGCGGGTCTGAGACCCAGTACTTC. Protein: CASSPTGTSGSETQYF.

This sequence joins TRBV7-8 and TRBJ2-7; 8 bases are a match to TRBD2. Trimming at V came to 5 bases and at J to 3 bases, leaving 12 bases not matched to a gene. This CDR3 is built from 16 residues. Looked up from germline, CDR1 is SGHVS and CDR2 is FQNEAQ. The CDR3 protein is CASSPPGGAGVYEQYF. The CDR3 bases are TGTGCCAGCAGCCCCCCGGGGGGAGCGGGAGTCTACGAGCAGTACTTC.

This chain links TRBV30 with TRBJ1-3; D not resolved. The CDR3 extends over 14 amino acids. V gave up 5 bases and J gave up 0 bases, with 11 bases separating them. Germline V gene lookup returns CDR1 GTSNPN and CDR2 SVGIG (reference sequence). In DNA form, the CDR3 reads TGTGCCTGGTTGAGGTCGCGCTCTGGAAACACCATATATTTT. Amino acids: CAWLRSRSGNTIYF.

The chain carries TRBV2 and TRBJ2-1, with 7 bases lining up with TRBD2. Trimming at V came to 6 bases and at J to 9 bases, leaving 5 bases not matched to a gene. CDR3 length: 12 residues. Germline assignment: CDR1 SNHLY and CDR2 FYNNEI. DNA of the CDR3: TGTGCCAGCAGAGAACTAGCGAGTGAGCAGTTCTTC. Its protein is CASRELASEQFF.

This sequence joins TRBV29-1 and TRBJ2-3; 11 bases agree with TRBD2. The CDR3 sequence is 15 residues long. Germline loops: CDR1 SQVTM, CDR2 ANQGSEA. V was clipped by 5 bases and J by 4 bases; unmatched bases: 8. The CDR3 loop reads CSVPIAGGPADTQYF. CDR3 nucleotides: TGCAGCGTTCCTATAGCGGGAGGGCCAGCAGATACGCAGTATTTT.

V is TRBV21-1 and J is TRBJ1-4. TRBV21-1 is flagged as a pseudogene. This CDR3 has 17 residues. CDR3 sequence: CASNPAPYREGGEKLFF. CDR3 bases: TGTGCCAGCAATCCCGCCCCCTACAGGGAGGGCGGGGAAAAACTGTTTTTT.